This T cell receptor (beta chain) is drawn from a study of blood T cell repertoires in COVID-19. At the level of the study: Acute-phase and convalescent COVID-19 samples originated in the United States, Italy and Spain. Sample material is recorded as cDNA or gDNA derived from T cells, B-cell-depleted T cells, or PBMCs.

V was pared by 8 bases and J by 3 bases, with 19 bases between. The germline V gene encodes CDR1 MDHEN and CDR2 SYDVKM. This CDR3 is built from 15 residues. Per the original methods: Amplification from reference gene primers served as the basis for estimated nucleated cell counts. Profiled with immunoSEQ multiplex PCR; TCRdb holds only in-frame clones, not every one. D and trimming were read from the DNA, whereas the V and J calls and clone size are those reported in that table. Of 250,000 to 300,000 clones listed, roughly 89% are singletons. The TCR was taken from a woman in her thirties or forties who had recovered from COVID-19. The chain is built from TRBV28 and TRBJ1-1; tentative D call: TRBD1 (5 bases). The specimen sequenced was peripheral blood. For the CDR3, the DNA is TGTGCCAGCGTGAACAGGTTCGGGGGGGACACTGAAGCTTTCTTT. Translated: CASVNRFGGDTEAFF.